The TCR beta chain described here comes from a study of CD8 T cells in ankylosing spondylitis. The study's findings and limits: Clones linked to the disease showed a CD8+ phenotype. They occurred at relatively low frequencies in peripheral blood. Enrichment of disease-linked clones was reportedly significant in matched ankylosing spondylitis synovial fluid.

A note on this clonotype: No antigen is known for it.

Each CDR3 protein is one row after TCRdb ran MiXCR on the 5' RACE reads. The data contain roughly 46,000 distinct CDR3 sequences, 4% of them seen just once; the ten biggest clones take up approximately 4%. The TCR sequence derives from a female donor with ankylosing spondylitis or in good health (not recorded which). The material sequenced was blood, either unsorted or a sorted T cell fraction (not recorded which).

The CDR3 region has the DNA TGTGCCAGCAGCGTCTCTATGCTCACCACAGATACGCAGTATTTT. This sequence encodes CASSVSMLTTDTQYF. V usage is TRBV9 and J usage is TRBJ2-3, with D unclear. Germline values: CDR1 SGDLS, CDR2 YYNGEE. Trimming took off 2 bases at V and 2 bases at J, with 12 bases between the two ends. The CDR3 totals 15 residues.